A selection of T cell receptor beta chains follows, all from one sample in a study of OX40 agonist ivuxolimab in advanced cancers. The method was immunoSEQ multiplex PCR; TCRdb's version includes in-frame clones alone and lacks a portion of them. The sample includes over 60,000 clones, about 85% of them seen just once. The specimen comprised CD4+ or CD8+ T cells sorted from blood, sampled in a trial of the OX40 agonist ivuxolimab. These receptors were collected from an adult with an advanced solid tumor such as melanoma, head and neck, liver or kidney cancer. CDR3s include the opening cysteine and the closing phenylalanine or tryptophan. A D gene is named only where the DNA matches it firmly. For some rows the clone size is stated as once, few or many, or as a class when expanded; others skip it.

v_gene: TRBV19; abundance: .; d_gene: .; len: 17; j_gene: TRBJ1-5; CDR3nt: TGTGCCAGTAGTATCGGTCAGAGGGGAAGGGGGAGTCAGCCCCAGCATTTT; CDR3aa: CASSIGQRGRGSQPQHF
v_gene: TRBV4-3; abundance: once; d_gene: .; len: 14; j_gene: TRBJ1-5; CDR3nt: TGCGCCAGCAGCCCCGACCTAGGCAATCAGCCCCAGCATTTT; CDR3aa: CASSPDLGNQPQHF
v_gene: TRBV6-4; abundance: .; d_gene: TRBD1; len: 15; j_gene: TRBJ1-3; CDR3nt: TGTGCCAGCAGGAGGGGGCAGGGGGTTGGAAACACCATATATTTT; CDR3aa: CASRRGQGVGNTIYF
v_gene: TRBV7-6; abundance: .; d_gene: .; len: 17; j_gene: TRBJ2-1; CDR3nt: TGTGCCAGCAGCCCGACAGGGGCCGGCGGGGGCTACAATGAGCAGTTCTTC; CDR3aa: CASSPTGAGGGYNEQFF
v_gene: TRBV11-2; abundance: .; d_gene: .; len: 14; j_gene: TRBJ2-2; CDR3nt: TGTGCCAGCAGCACACCAAAGGTGACCGGGGAGCTGTTTTTT; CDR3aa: CASSTPKVTGELFF
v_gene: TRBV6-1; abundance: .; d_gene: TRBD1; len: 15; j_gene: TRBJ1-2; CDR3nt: TGTGCCAGCACCGCAAGGGGACAGGTGGGGTATGGCTACACCTTC; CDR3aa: CASTARGQVGYGYTF
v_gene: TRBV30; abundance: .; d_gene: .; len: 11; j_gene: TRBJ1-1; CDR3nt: TGTGCCTGGAGTGTATATACTGAAGCTTTCTTT; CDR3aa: CAWSVYTEAFF
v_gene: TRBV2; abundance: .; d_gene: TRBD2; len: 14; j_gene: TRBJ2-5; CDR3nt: TGTGCCAGCGGCGGCGGGGGGGAACAAGAGACCCAGTACTTC; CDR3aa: CASGGGGEQETQYF
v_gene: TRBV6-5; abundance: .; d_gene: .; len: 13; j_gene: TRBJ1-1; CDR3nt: TGTGCCAGCAACAAGAGATCGAACACTGAAGCTTTCTTT; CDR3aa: CASNKRSNTEAFF
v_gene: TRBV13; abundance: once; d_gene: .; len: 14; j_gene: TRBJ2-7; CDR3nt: TGTGCCAGCAGTAGGGGTCGGCCCTCCTACGAGCAGTACTTC; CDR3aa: CASSRGRPSYEQYF
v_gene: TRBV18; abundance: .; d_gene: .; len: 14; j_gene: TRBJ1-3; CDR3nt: TGTGCCAGCTCACCTTGGGGGGTCGGAAACACCATATATTTT; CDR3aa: CASSPWGVGNTIYF
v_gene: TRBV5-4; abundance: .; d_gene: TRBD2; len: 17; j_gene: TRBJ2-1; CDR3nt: TGTGCCAGCACCCGGGCCACTGGGAGCGGGGGCTTCAATGAGCAGTTCTTC; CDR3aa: CASTRATGSGGFNEQFF
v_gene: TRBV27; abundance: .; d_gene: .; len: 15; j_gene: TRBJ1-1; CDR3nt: TGTGCCAGCAGTTTGTACGGGCGGGGGGACACTGAAGCTTTCTTT; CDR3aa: CASSLYGRGDTEAFF
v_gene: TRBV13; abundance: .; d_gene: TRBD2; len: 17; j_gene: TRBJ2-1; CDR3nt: TGTGCCAGCAGCTCGGGACTAGCGGGGGGGCAAGGGAATGAGCAGTTCTTC; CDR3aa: CASSSGLAGGQGNEQFF
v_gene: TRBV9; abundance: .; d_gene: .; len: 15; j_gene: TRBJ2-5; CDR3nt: TGTGCCAGCAGCGTAAAGGGTGCGGCCGAAGAGACCCAGTACTTC; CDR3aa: CASSVKGAAEETQYF
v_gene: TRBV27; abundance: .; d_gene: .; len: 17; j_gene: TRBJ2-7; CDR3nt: TGTGCCAGCAGTTTCGACAGCAAGCCCAATGGATTCTACGAGCAGTACTTC; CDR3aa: CASSFDSKPNGFYEQYF
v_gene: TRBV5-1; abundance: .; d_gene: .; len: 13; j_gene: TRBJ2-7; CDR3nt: TGCGCCAGCAGCTTCCCGATTCCCTACGAGCAGTACTTC; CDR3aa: CASSFPIPYEQYF
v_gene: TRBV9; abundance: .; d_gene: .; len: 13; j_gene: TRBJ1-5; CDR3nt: TGTGCCAGCAGCGTTCGCTGGGATCAGCCCCAGCATTTT; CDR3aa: CASSVRWDQPQHF
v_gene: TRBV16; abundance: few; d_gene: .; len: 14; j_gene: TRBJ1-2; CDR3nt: TGTGCCAGCAGCCAATCGGCGCGCCGCTATGGCTACACCTTC; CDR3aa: CASSQSARRYGYTF
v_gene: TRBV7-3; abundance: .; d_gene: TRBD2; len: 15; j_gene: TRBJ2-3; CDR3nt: TGTGCCAGCAGCTTAAGGGGAGGGTGGGCAGATACGCAGTATTTT; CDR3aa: CASSLRGGWADTQYF
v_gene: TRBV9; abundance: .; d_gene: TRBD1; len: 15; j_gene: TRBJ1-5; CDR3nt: TGTGCCAGCAGCGTCACAGGGGCGAACAATCAGCCCCAGCATTTT; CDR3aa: CASSVTGANNQPQHF
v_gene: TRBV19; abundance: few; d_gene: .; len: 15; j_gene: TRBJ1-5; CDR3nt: TGTGCCAGTAGTAGGACGGTATCAGAAATCCAGCCCCAGCATTTT; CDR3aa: CASSRTVSEIQPQHF
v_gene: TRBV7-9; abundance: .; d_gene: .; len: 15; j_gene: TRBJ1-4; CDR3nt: TGTGCCAGCAGCCCCGGACGCGCAACTAATGAAAAACTGTTTTTT; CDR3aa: CASSPGRATNEKLFF
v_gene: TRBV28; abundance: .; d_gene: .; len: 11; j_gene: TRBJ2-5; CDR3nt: TGTGCCAGCAGTTCGCGCGAGACCCAGTACTTC; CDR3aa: CASSSRETQYF
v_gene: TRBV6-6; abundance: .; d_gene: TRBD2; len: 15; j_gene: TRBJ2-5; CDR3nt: TGTGCCAGCAGTGGCATTTCGACGGGGGGGGAGACCCAGTACTTC; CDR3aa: CASSGISTGGETQYF
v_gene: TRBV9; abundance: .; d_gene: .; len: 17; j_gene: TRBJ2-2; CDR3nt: TGTGCCAGCAGCCCAACCCAGTTGGCCGGGACGTCCGGGGAGCTGTTTTTT; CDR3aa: CASSPTQLAGTSGELFF
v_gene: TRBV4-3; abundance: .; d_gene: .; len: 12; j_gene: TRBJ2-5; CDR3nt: TGCGCCAGCAGCCAAGATGGTCAGACCCAGTACTTC; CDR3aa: CASSQDGQTQYF
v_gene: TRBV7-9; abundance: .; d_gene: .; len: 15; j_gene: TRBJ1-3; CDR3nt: TGTGCCAGCAGCTTGAATCAGGGCAGTGGAAACACCATATATTTT; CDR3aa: CASSLNQGSGNTIYF
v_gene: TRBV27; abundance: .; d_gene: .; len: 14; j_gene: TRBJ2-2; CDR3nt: TGTGCCAGCACTGGTCGGGGGTACACCGGGGAGCTGTTTTTT; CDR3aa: CASTGRGYTGELFF
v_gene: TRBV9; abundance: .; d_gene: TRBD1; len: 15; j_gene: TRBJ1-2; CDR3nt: TGTGCCAGCAGCTTCCCGGCCAGGGGGAACTATGGCTACACCTTC; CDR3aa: CASSFPARGNYGYTF
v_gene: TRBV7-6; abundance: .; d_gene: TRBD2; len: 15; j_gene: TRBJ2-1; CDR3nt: TGTGCCAGCAGCCAAGTTAGCGGGGGGAACAATGAGCAGTTCTTC; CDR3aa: CASSQVSGGNNEQFF
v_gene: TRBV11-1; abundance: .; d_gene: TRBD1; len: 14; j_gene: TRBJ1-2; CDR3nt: TGTGCCAGCAGCTTAGAGGGACAGTTCCATGGCTACACCTTC; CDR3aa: CASSLEGQFHGYTF
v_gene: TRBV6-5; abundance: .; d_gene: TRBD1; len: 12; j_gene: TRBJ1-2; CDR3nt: TGTGCCAGCAAGCAGGGGGACTATGGCTACACCTTC; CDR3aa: CASKQGDYGYTF
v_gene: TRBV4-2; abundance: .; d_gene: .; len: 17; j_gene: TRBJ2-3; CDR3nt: TGTGCCAGCAGCCAATCATCAGCGGGTCTTAACACAGATACGCAGTATTTT; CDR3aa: CASSQSSAGLNTDTQYF
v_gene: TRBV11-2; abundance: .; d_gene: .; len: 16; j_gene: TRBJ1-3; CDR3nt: TGTGCCAGCAGCGAGCAGCTGTGGCAGGGCATAAACACCATATATTTT; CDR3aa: CASSEQLWQGINTIYF
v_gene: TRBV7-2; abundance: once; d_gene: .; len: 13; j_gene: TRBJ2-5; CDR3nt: TGTGCCAGCAGCTTAAGGAGGGGAGAGACCCAGTACTTC; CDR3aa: CASSLRRGETQYF
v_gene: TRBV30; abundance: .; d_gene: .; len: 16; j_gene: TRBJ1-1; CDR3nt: TGTGCCTGGGACCGCGAAGTCGGGTTTAGGTTCGCTGAAGCTTTCTTT; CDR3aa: CAWDREVGFRFAEAFF
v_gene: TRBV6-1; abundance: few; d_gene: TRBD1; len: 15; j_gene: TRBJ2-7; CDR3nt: TGTGCCAGCAGTGAACGTCGGGACAGGGCCAGCGAGCAGTACTTC; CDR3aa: CASSERRDRASEQYF
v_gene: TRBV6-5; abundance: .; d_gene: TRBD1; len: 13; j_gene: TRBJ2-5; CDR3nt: TGTGCCAGCAAGGGACAGGAGCAAGAGACCCAGTACTTC; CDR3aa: CASKGQEQETQYF
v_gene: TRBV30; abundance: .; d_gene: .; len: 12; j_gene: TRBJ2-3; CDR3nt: TGTGCCGGCCAAACAAGTCAAGATACGCAGTATTTT; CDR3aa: CAGQTSQDTQYF
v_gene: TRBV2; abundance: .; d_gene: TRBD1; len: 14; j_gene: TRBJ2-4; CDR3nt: TGTGCCAGCAGGGGGACAGGGGCGGTGATCATTCAGTACTTC; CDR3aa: CASRGTGAVIIQYF
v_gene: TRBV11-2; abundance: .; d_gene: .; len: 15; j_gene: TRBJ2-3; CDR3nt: TGTGCCAGCAGCTTAGTCGGATTGAGCCAGGGTACGCAGTATTTT; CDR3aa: CASSLVGLSQGTQYF
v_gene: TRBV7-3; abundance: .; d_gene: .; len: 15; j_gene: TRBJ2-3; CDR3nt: TGTGCCAGCAGCTCCCATGAGGGACTTTTGGATACGCAGTATTTT; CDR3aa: CASSSHEGLLDTQYF
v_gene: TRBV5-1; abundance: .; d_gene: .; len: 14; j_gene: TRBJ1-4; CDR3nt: TGCGCCAGCAGCTTAGGATCTACTAATGAAAAACTGTTTTTT; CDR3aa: CASSLGSTNEKLFF
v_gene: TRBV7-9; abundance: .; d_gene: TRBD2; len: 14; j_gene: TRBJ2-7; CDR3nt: TGTGCCAGCAGCTTAGGCCGACTAGCTTGGGAGCAGTACTTC; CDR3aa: CASSLGRLAWEQYF
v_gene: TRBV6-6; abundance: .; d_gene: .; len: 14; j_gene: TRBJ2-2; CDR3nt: TGTGCCAGCCGGACAGGGAGGGACACCGGGGAGCTGTTTTTT; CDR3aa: CASRTGRDTGELFF
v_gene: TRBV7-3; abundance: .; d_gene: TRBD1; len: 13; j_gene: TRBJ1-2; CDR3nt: TGTGCCAGCAGCCCCGGACAGGGTAACGGCTACACCTTC; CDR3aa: CASSPGQGNGYTF
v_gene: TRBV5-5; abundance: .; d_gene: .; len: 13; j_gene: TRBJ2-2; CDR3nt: TGTGCCAGCAGCTCCATCACCACCGGGGAGCTGTTTTTT; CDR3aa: CASSSITTGELFF